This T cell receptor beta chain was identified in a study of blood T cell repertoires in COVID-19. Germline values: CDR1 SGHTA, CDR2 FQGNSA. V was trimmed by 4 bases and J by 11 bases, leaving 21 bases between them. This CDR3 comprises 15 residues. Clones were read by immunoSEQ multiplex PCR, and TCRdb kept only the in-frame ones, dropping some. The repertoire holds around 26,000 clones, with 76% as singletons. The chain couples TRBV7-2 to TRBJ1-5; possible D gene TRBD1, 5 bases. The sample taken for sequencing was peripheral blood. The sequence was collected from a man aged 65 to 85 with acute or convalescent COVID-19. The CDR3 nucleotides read TGTGCCAGCAGCTCCGGGGCGGGGCCGAGCAAGACCCAGCATTTT. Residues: CASSSGAGPSKTQHF.